One sample yielded the 31 T cell receptor beta chains listed below, sequenced in a study of T cell changes during pregnancy in multiple sclerosis. This table comes from immunoSEQ multiplex PCR, and its TCRdb copy is limited to in-frame clones, with some not included. The sample contains about 61,000 clones, about 87% of which appear only once. Sequencing was performed on peripheral blood, taken in the first trimester of pregnancy. The receptors shown here come from a female donor in good health, enrolled as a control in a pregnancy study.

V gene TRBV6-6 combines with J gene TRBJ1-2; TRBD1 might be the D (5 bases). The CDR3 is made up of 13 amino acids. Trimming cost V 0 bases and J 4 bases, with 6 bases left between them. Germline V gene data show CDR1 as MNHNY and CDR2 as SVGAGI (reference sequence). The CDR3 region has the DNA TGTGCCAGCAGTTACTCCAGGGTCTATGGCTACACCTTC. It specifies CASSYSRVYGYTF.

This chain links TRBV6-5 with TRBJ2-1, with TRBD1 identical over 8 bases. V shed 6 bases and J 7 bases; nucleotides not matched to a gene: 11. The CDR3 extends over 15 amino acids. The germline V gene encodes CDR1 MNHEY and CDR2 SVGAGI. In DNA, the CDR3 is TGTGCCAGCAGCCTACGAGGCAGGGGGCAAAATGAGCAGTTCTTC. Its protein product is CASSLRGRGQNEQFF.

The chain uses TRBV4-3 and TRBJ2-3; 8 bases align to TRBD1. V trimming: 1 base; J trimming: 4 bases; junction bases outside the gene matches: 7. The germline V gene has CDR1 LGHNA and CDR2 YSLEER. This CDR3 region has 16 residues. CDR3 sequence: CASSQGPPGGADTQYF. The CDR3 coding sequence is TGCGCCAGCAGCCAAGGTCCGCCAGGGGGCGCAGATACGCAGTATTTT.

This clone is a singleton in its sample. The chain joins TRBV5-1 to TRBJ2-3; TRBD2 aligns across 9 bases. Per the germline V gene, CDR1 is SGHRS and CDR2 is YFSETQ. The trim removed 2 bases at V and 6 bases at J, leaving 4 bases unmatched. The CDR3 is made up of 14 amino acids. CDR3 bases: TGCGCCAGCAGCTTCCGGACTAGCGTGGATACGCAGTATTTT. The encoded protein is CASSFRTSVDTQYF. Full variable domain (missing parts from reference TRBV5-1 and TRBJ2-3): KAGVTQTPRYLIKTRGQQVTLSCSPISGHRSVSWYQQTPGQGLQFLFEYFSETQRNKGNFPGRFSGRQFSNSRSEMNVSTLELGDSALYLCASSFRTSVDTQYFGPGTRLTVL.

The CDR3 DNA reads as TGTGCCACCAGCAGAGAAGGGACAGGGGTGTCTGAGCAGTTCTTC. It yields the protein CATSREGTGVSEQFF. This chain joins TRBV15 and TRBJ2-1; 10 bases agree with TRBD1. The V segment lost 0 bases and the J segment 9 bases; nucleotides outside the gene matches: 5. This CDR3 has 15 amino acids. Germline V lookup: CDR1 LNHNV, CDR2 YYDKDF (reference sequence).

This clone was picked up one time. The chain is built from TRBV9 and TRBJ2-6, with 9 bases aligning to TRBD1. Germline lookup yields CDR1 SGDLS and CDR2 YYNGEE. CDR3 size: 17 residues. J gave up 0 bases and V 4 bases, and 5 bases lay outside the gene matches. CDR3 residues: CASSIRDRASGANVLTF. CDR3 sequence (DNA): TGTGCCAGCAGCATAAGGGACAGGGCCTCTGGGGCCAACGTCCTGACTTTC.

The chain combines TRBV15 with TRBJ2-4, with TRBD1 as a possible D gene (5 bases). The CDR3 spans 15 residues. V lost 0 bases, J lost 5 bases, and 11 bases lay in between. Germline CDR1 is LNHNV and CDR2 is YYDKDF (reference sequence). CDR3 in amino acids: CATSRDSRVQNIQYF. For the CDR3, the DNA is TGTGCCACCAGCAGAGACAGCAGGGTGCAAAACATTCAGTACTTC.

On this clone: Compared with germline, one end of the junction differs, possibly owing to a read error. The chain joins TRBV7-7 to TRBJ2-2, with D hard to call. The CDR3 spans 16 residues. Germline V gene sequence: CDR1 SSHAT, CDR2 FNYEAQ (reference sequence). In DNA, the CDR3 is TGTGCTAGCAGCTTGGGCCGCCAGGTGAACACCGGGGAGCTGTTTTTT. This gives the protein CASSLGRQVNTGELFF.

The chain recombines TRBV7-2 with TRBJ2-7; D not resolved. Trimming left V 1 base short and J 4 bases short, with 11 bases between. Germline V CDR1 and CDR2: SGHTA, FQGNSA. The CDR3 covers 14 residues. The CDR3 DNA reads TGTGCCAGCAGCTTAGAGTCAGATACGTACGAGCAGTACTTC. This gives the protein CASSLESDTYEQYF.

This chain connects TRBV4-3 to TRBJ1-6; weak D call: TRBD1 (6 bases). The ends were cut back, 0 bases at V and 10 bases at J, with 13 bases in the middle. Per germline, CDR1 LGHNA and CDR2 YSLEER. This CDR3 is built from 15 residues. The CDR3 coding sequence is TGCGCCAGCAGCCAAGACCAGGGACAAAACTCACCCCTCCACTTT. It encodes CASSQDQGQNSPLHF.

The CDR3 is CASSLTGVAFF. The DNA for the CDR3 is TGTGCCAGCAGCTTGACAGGGGTGGCTTTCTTT. The chain joins TRBV11-3 to TRBJ1-1, with TRBD1 matching over 8 bases. The CDR3 consists of 11 residues. V trimming: 3 bases; J trimming: 11 bases; junction bases outside the gene matches: 2. The germline V gene has CDR1 SGHNT and CDR2 YENEEA. Using reference TRBV11-3 and TRBJ1-1 for the parts outside the CDR3, the full variable domain is EAGVVQSPRYKIIEKKQPVAFWCNPISGHNTLYWYLQNLGQGPELLIRYENEEAVDDSQLPKDRFSAERLKGVDSTLKIQPAELGDSAVYLCASSLTGVAFFGQGTRLTVV.

The chain couples TRBV27 to TRBJ2-5; TRBD2 matches 8 bases. Per germline, CDR1 MNHEY and CDR2 SMNVEV (reference sequence). V lost 9 bases and J lost 2; bases outside the gene matches: 8. The CDR3 consists of 14 residues. The CDR3 sequence: CASGKRGLQETQYF. DNA of the CDR3: TGTGCCAGTGGGAAGCGGGGGCTACAAGAGACCCAGTACTTC.

The V and J genes are TRBV19 and TRBJ1-2; 7 nucleotides align to TRBD1. The CDR3 length is 14 residues. Trimming at V came to 7 bases and at J to 3 bases, leaving 8 bases not matched to a gene. Germline CDR1 is LNHDA and CDR2 is SQIVND (reference sequence). The DNA of the CDR3 is TGTGCCAGTACCCCTGGCAGGGGGGACTATGGCTACACCTTC. This translates into CASTPGRGDYGYTF.

The chain is built from TRBV18 and TRBJ2-7, with D possibly being TRBD2 (7 bases). V dropped 5 bases and J dropped 0 bases, with 11 bases sitting between them. This CDR3 comprises 14 residues. The V gene's germline CDR1 is KGHSH and CDR2 LQKENI. DNA for the CDR3: TGTGCCAGCTCAATCGGGGGGCCCTCCTACGAGCAGTACTTC. This sequence encodes CASSIGGPSYEQYF.

The genes are TRBV4-1 and TRBJ1-2; D uncertain. This CDR3 is built from 15 residues. V was cut by 1 base and J by 3 bases, with 12 bases left in between. The germline V gene has CDR1 MGHRA and CDR2 YSYEKL. DNA for the CDR3: TGCGCCAGCAGCCAAGGTTGGTATCAGGACTATGGCTACACCTTC. It is translated as CASSQGWYQDYGYTF.

J is TRBJ2-5 and V is TRBV11-3, with 7 positions matching TRBD2. Germline V gives CDR1 SGHNT, CDR2 YENEEA. The CDR3 has 16 residues. V shed 5 bases and J 1 base; nucleotides not matched to a gene: 10. The CDR3 sequence: CASSPEGSGSQETQYF. For the CDR3, the DNA is TGTGCCAGCAGCCCAGAGGGTAGCGGGTCCCAAGAGACCCAGTACTTC.

V gene TRBV7-8 combines with J gene TRBJ1-2, with a possible D match to TRBD1 (6 bases). With 3 bases removed from V and 8 bases from J, the gap between germline ends came to 19 bases. CDR1 is SGHVS and CDR2 is FQNEAQ in the germline V gene. The CDR3 is made up of 15 amino acids. CDR3: CASSLGDTNRRGYTF. The CDR3 nucleotides read TGTGCCAGCAGCTTGGGGGACACCAACCGGAGGGGCTACACCTTC.

V gene TRBV5-1 combines with J gene TRBJ2-3; 9 nucleotides line up with TRBD2. The junction had 6 bases not matched to a gene; V was cut back by 7 bases and J by 0 bases. This CDR3 has 15 residues. Germline lookup yields CDR1 SGHRS and CDR2 YFSETQ. CDR3 DNA: TGCGCCAGCGGAGCTAGCGGGGTTAGCACAGATACGCAGTATTTT. It translates to CASGASGVSTDTQYF.

J is TRBJ1-6 and V is TRBV18, with D hard to call. Germline loops: CDR1 KGHSH, CDR2 LQKENI. This CDR3 comprises 13 residues. The V and J ends lost 6 bases and 10 bases respectively, with 13 bases between them. CDR3 nucleotides: TGTGCCAGCTCCCCTAGCGGGTACTCACCCCTCCACTTT. Translated: CASSPSGYSPLHF. The variable domain in full, completed from reference TRBV18 and TRBJ1-6, reads NAGVMQNPRHLVRRRGQEARLRCSPMKGHSHVYWYRQLPEEGLKFMVYLQKENIIDESGMPKERFSAEFPKEGPSILRIQQVVRGDSAAYFCASSPSGYSPLHFGNGTRLTVT.

A few counts support this clone. This chain links TRBV7-6 with TRBJ1-1; 7 nucleotides line up with TRBD1. J was trimmed by 6 bases and V by 1 base; bases with no gene match: 14. The CDR3 is made up of 17 amino acids. Germline lookup yields CDR1 SGHVS and CDR2 FNYEAQ. The CDR3, as DNA: TGTGCCAGCAGCTTAGTGGGGGCAGGGGGATTGACGCCTGAAGCTTTCTTT. Translated: CASSLVGAGGLTPEAFF.

The CDR3 here is CASSTPTGGKEPQHF. The CDR3 nucleotides read TGTGCCAGTAGTACCCCGACAGGGGGTAAGGAGCCCCAGCATTTT. V and J are TRBV19 and TRBJ1-5, with 9 bases that match TRBD1. V was clipped by 4 bases and J by 8 bases; unmatched bases: 9. In germline, CDR1 is LNHDA, CDR2 SQIVND (reference sequence). The CDR3 is 15 residues long.

In DNA, the CDR3 is TGTGCCAGTAACAAGGGCAGGACAGGCAATCAGCCCCAGCATTTT. It translates to CASNKGRTGNQPQHF. This chain links TRBV19 with TRBJ1-5, with D perhaps TRBD1 (6 bases). Between the trimmed V and J ends, which lost 7 bases and 2 bases, there was a span of 15 bases. Per the germline V gene, CDR1 is LNHDA and CDR2 is SQIVND (reference sequence). There are 15 residues in the CDR3.

The chain joins TRBV11-3 to TRBJ2-1, with D tentatively TRBD2 (7 bases). Germline CDR1 reads SGHNT; CDR2 reads YENEEA. V lost 1 base and J lost 6, with 10 bases in between. The CDR3 is 14 amino acids. The CDR3 is CASSLGGGRNEQFF. DNA of the CDR3: TGTGCCAGCAGCTTAGGGGGGGGGCGCAATGAGCAGTTCTTC. The full variable domain, completed using reference TRBV11-3 and TRBJ2-1, is EAGVVQSPRYKIIEKKQPVAFWCNPISGHNTLYWYLQNLGQGPELLIRYENEEAVDDSQLPKDRFSAERLKGVDSTLKIQPAELGDSAVYLCASSLGGGRNEQFFGPGTRLTVL.

The rearrangement uses TRBV5-6 and TRBJ2-1; 8 bases are a match to TRBD2. The CDR3 sequence is 17 residues long. Germline V CDR1 and CDR2: SGHDT, YYEEEE. J gave up 12 bases and V 1 base, and 18 bases lay outside the gene matches. The CDR3 DNA follows: TGTGCCAGCAGCTTGTTTTCCCCGGGACTAGAATGGCGGGGGCAGTTCTTC. The encoded protein is CASSLFSPGLEWRGQFF. The variable domain in full, completed from reference TRBV5-6 and TRBJ2-1, reads DAGVTQSPTHLIKTRGQQVTLRCSPKSGHDTVSWYQQALGQGPQFIFQYYEEEERQRGNFPDRFSGHQFPNYSSELNVNALLLGDSALYLCASSLFSPGLEWRGQFFGPGTRLTVL.

V usage is TRBV27 and J usage is TRBJ2-2; D is perhaps TRBD2 (7 bases). There are 15 residues in the CDR3. The V end was cut by 6 bases, the J end by 2 bases, with 13 bases between. From germline, CDR1 is MNHEY and CDR2 SMNVEV (reference sequence). CDR3 sequence (DNA): TGTGCCAGCAGCCTAAGGGGGGGCAACACCGGGGAGCTGTTTTTT. It yields the protein CASSLRGGNTGELFF.

This chain uses TRBV5-3 with TRBJ2-5; D gene ambiguous. TRBV5-3 is marked as an open reading frame, function uncertain. The CDR3 has 13 residues. The V and J ends lost 5 bases and 1 base respectively, with 9 bases between them. CDR3 residues: CARRALVQETQYF. Written as DNA, the CDR3 is TGTGCCAGAAGGGCCCTGGTCCAAGAGACCCAGTACTTC.

The CDR3 loop is CASNLAGSETQYF. CDR3 nucleotides: TGCGCCAGCAACCTAGCGGGGTCAGAGACCCAGTACTTC. The V and J genes are TRBV5-1 and TRBJ2-5; 9 bases fit TRBD2. Germline V gene sequence: CDR1 SGHRS, CDR2 YFSETQ. CDR3 size: 13 residues. J was trimmed by 4 bases and V by 6 bases; bases with no gene match: 4.

The chain carries TRBV2 and TRBJ2-1, with a weak D call TRBD1 (6 bases). The CDR3 spans 15 residues. Germline assignment: CDR1 SNHLY and CDR2 FYNNEI. Trimming shortened V by 4 bases and J by 2 bases, and 12 bases separated the two germline ends. The CDR3: CASSGLQGTYNEQFF. For the CDR3, the DNA is TGTGCCAGCAGTGGACTCCAGGGGACCTACAATGAGCAGTTCTTC.

The rearrangement joins TRBV19 to TRBJ2-7; possibly TRBD2 for D (6 bases). Germline CDR1 LNHDA, CDR2 SQIVND (reference sequence). V shed 6 bases and J shed 6 bases, with 9 bases lying between them. This CDR3 has 11 amino acids. The CDR3 loop is CASSGGGEQYF. CDR3 nucleotide sequence: TGTGCCAGTAGCGGGGGTGGCGAGCAGTACTTC. Based on the CDR3 plus reference TRBV19 and TRBJ2-7, the full variable domain is DGGITQSPKYLFRKEGQNVTLSCEQNLNHDAMYWYRQDPGQGLRLIYYSQIVNDFQKGDIAEGYSVSREKKESFPLTVTSAQKNPTAFYLCASSGGGEQYFGPGTRLTVT.

This chain connects TRBV6-5 to TRBJ1-2, with D possibly TRBD1 on 6 matching bases. V lost 1 base to trimming and J lost 0 bases, with 12 bases between them. Germline CDR1 is MNHEY and CDR2 is SVGAGI. The CDR3 is 16 residues long. The CDR3 protein is CASSYLGQPANYGYTF. CDR3 nucleotide sequence: TGTGCCAGCAGTTACTTAGGACAGCCTGCTAACTATGGCTACACCTTC.

The chain uses TRBV5-6 and TRBJ1-1; 9 bases are shared with TRBD1. After removal of 2 bases from V and 3 bases from J, the junction contained 5 bases not matched to a gene. Looked up from germline, CDR1 is SGHDT and CDR2 is YYEEEE. The CDR3 is 15 amino acids. In nucleotides, the CDR3 is TGTGCCAGCAGCTTATACAGGGGGCCCGACACTGAAGCTTTCTTT. It is translated as CASSLYRGPDTEAFF.